The source of this T cell receptor (beta chain) is a study of cytomegalovirus exposure and HLA in healthy donors. Study-level background: In a later analysis, it was reported that the roughly 120 validation repertoires had been produced on the same platform as the 700 or so repertoires belonging to the first cohort. Study-wide results and limits: Three of the chains that were CMV-associated were confirmed in vitro to be specific for CMV antigens. Reports credit the classifier with highly specific, highly sensitive diagnosis of cytomegalovirus status. Generally TCR sequences proved uncommon, though certain public TCRs appeared in numerous donors.

Method: immunoSEQ multiplex PCR; TCRdb's copy keeps in-frame clones and lacks some. This sample has about 360,000 clones, with more than 80% found just once. On this clone: What it binds is not known.

This CDR3 has 16 residues. Germline V lookup: CDR1 SEHNR, CDR2 FQNEAQ (reference sequence). The specimen sequenced was PBMCs. This chain joins TRBV7-9 and TRBJ2-7, with 11 bases lining up with TRBD2. The TCR originated in a woman between 18 and 29 years old in good health and CMV-seronegative. CDR3 bases: TGTGGAACGCAGGTAGCGGGAGGGGGGCAAGGCTACGAGCAGTACTTC. Its protein product is CGTQVAGGGQGYEQYF.